The 27 T cell receptor beta chains presented below share a single source sample, sequenced in a study of CD4 and CD8 cells across lung adenocarcinoma regions. From the PCR reads, TCRdb called clonotypes with MiXCR, one entry per CDR3 protein. The sample carries approximately 10,000 distinct CDR3 sequences, 46% recorded once. Sample: CD8+ T cells from the margin of a lung tumor. The receptors originated from a male donor with lung adenocarcinoma. The CD4 and CD8 labels of this study may be unreliable.

The J gene is TRBJ2-1, the V gene TRBV6-1, with TRBD2 identical over 8 bases. CDR3 length equals 12 residues. Germline values: CDR1 MNHNS, CDR2 SASEGT. The ends lost 5 bases at V and 10 bases at J; junction bases unmatched: 4. This CDR3 reads CASSQTSAEQFF. The CDR3 bases are TGTGCCAGCAGTCAGACTAGCGCGGAGCAGTTCTTC.

The CDR3 DNA follows: TGTGCCAGCTGGGACAGGGGGCTTAAGGGCTACACCTTC. Translating gives CASWDRGLKGYTF. The rearrangement links TRBV27 to TRBJ1-2, with TRBD1 identical over 12 bases. CDR1 is MNHEY, CDR2 SMNVEV, per germline (reference sequence). Trimming at V came to 8 bases and at J to 8 bases, leaving 6 bases not matched to a gene. This CDR3 has 13 residues.

V gene TRBV14 combines with J gene TRBJ2-1; 8 bases map to TRBD2. The J call could be wrong; TRBJ2-7 is a better fit for the DNA end. The CDR3 contains 14 residues. Germline V gene data show CDR1 as SGHDN and CDR2 as FVKESK. CDR3 sequence: CASSFLAGSYEQYF. DNA for the CDR3: TGTGCCAGCAGCTTCCTAGCGGGTTCCTACGAGCAGTACTTC.

The chain couples TRBV6-5 to TRBJ2-1, with D unresolved. The assigned J gene may be wrong: the sequence end matches TRBJ2-7 better. CDR3 size: 13 residues. Germline CDR1 MNHEY, CDR2 SVGAGI. CDR3 nucleotides: TGTGCCAGCAGTTACTCTAGGACGGCGGAGCAGTACTTC. Its protein product is CASSYSRTAEQYF.

This clonotype counts as medium-sized (0.01 to 0.1%). The chain uses TRBV6-1 and TRBJ1-5; D is ambiguous. Trimming stripped 1 base from V and 5 bases from J, with 9 bases between. The CDR3 loop spans 14 amino acids. Germline V gene lookup returns CDR1 MNHNS and CDR2 SASEGT. Written as DNA, the CDR3 is TGTGCCAGCAGTGAAGAGGGCGGATATCAGCCCCAGCATTTT. It yields the protein CASSEEGGYQPQHF.

The chain carries TRBV11-3 and TRBJ2-2; possibly TRBD2 for D (6 bases). The germline gives CDR1 SGHNT, CDR2 YENEEA. This CDR3 is 15 amino acids long. Deletions cut 4 bases from V and 2 bases from J, with 11 bases between. This chain's CDR3 is CASSSAGGNTGELFF. CDR3 sequence (DNA): TGTGCCAGCAGCTCTGCCGGGGGAAACACCGGGGAGCTGTTTTTT. Full variable domain (missing parts from reference TRBV11-3 and TRBJ2-2): EAGVVQSPRYKIIEKKQPVAFWCNPISGHNTLYWYLQNLGQGPELLIRYENEEAVDDSQLPKDRFSAERLKGVDSTLKIQPAELGDSAVYLCASSSAGGNTGELFFGEGSRLTVL.

A word on this clonotype: A read error may produce the germline difference seen at one junction end. The chain combines TRBV10-1 with TRBJ2-3, with D maybe TRBD1 (5 bases). The CDR3 is 14 residues long. The germline V gene has CDR1 WNHNN and CDR2 SYGVQD (reference sequence). Here the CDR3 DNA reads TGCGCCAGCAGGGGGCTAGAAGCCAAAAACATGCAGTACTTT. Protein sequence: CASRGLEAKNMQYF.

This clonotype occurred once. The chain uses TRBV6-5 and TRBJ2-1; 9 bases are shared with TRBD2. The J call may be faulty, since TRBJ2-7 better matches the DNA end. Germline V CDR1 and CDR2: MNHEY, SVGAGI. The CDR3 is 14 amino acids. CDR3 loop: CASSYSSGGYEQYF. The CDR3 DNA reads as TGTGCCAGCAGTTACTCTAGCGGGGGCTACGAGCAGTACTTC.

The gene calls are TRBV12-5 and TRBJ2-3, with D perhaps TRBD1 (7 bases). In germline, CDR1 is LGHNT, CDR2 FRNRAP. V gave up 7 bases and J gave up 6 bases, with 17 bases separating them. This CDR3 spans 14 amino acids. The CDR3: CASAETGRWDTQYF. In DNA form, the CDR3 reads TGTGCTAGTGCGGAGACAGGGAGGTGGGATACGCAGTATTTT.

This chain uses TRBV3-1 with TRBJ2-1, with a possible D match to TRBD1 (8 bases). The CDR3 is 13 residues long. The germline V gene has CDR1 LGHDT and CDR2 YNNKEL (reference sequence). Trimming took off 6 bases at V and 9 bases at J, with 15 bases between the two ends. The CDR3 loop reads CASRRTGRGEQFF. The CDR3 DNA is TGTGCCAGCAGACGGACAGGGAGGGGTGAGCAGTTCTTC.

J is TRBJ1-1 and V is TRBV30; TRBD1 is a possible D gene (5 bases). Germline values: CDR1 GTSNPN, CDR2 SVGIG (reference sequence). The CDR3 consists of 15 residues. The V and J ends lost 3 bases and 4 bases respectively, with 18 bases between them. The CDR3 loop reads CAWRAPWGVSTEAFF. CDR3 bases: TGTGCCTGGAGGGCCCCGTGGGGGGTGAGCACTGAAGCTTTCTTT.

The genes are TRBV10-1 and TRBJ2-3, with D maybe TRBD1 (5 bases). Per germline, CDR1 WNHNN and CDR2 SYGVQD (reference sequence). Trimming removed 2 bases from V and 3 bases from J, with 6 bases in between. The CDR3 runs 13 residues. CDR3 DNA: TGCGCCAGCAGTGAGGCAGGGACAGATACGCAGTATTTT. Its translation: CASSEAGTDTQYF.

This clonotype is medium-sized within its sample. The chain recombines TRBV7-2 with TRBJ2-1; D gene uncertain. The closer fit of TRBJ2-5 to the DNA end suggests the J call may be wrong. Germline CDR1 and CDR2: SGHTA and FQGNSA. The CDR3 length is 13 residues. The CDR3 protein is CASSSWTGETQYF. The CDR3 bases are TGTGCCAGCAGCTCGTGGACCGGAGAGACCCAGTACTTC.

Relative to its sample, this clonotype is medium-sized. The CDR3 DNA is TGTGCCAGCAGTCGGGGACTAGCGGGGGGCCTAACTGATGAGCAGTTCTTC. It codes for CASSRGLAGGLTDEQFF. V is TRBV6-1 and J is TRBJ2-1; the match to TRBD2 covers 15 bases. The CDR3 extends over 17 amino acids. Germline CDR1 MNHNS, CDR2 SASEGT. Trimming at V came to 5 bases and at J to 8 bases, leaving 10 bases not matched to a gene.

Regarding this clonotype: Germline and junction disagree at one end, which may indicate a read error. The V call is TRBV7-2, the J call TRBJ2-1, with D unresolved. The CDR3 covers 14 residues. CDR1 and CDR2 (germline): SGHTA, FQGNSA. The DNA for the CDR3 is TGTGCCAGCAGCTTAGGTTCTAGTACGGGCCCGCAGTTTTTC. It specifies CASSLGSSTGPQFF.

This clonotype was detected many times. The chain combines TRBV6-5 with TRBJ1-2; D gene uncertain. This CDR3 has 12 amino acids. Trimming left V 6 bases short and J 2 bases short, with 7 bases between. Looked up from germline, CDR1 is MNHEY and CDR2 is SVGAGI. As DNA, the CDR3 is TGTGCCAGCAGGAGGAACAACTATGGCTACACCTTC. Amino acids: CASRRNNYGYTF.

The V and J genes are TRBV6-5 and TRBJ1-2, with a possible D match to TRBD1 (5 bases). Germline CDR1 MNHEY, CDR2 SVGAGI. The V end lost 2 bases, the J end lost 8 bases, and 12 bases lay between the germline ends. The CDR3 consists of 13 residues. The CDR3 nucleotides read TGTGCCAGCAGTTACCTTTCGCGGGACGGCTACACCTTC. This encodes CASSYLSRDGYTF.

Only a few counts were recorded for this clonotype. The gene calls are TRBV11-2 and TRBJ2-5; the D is unclear. The CDR3 covers 12 residues. The germline CDR1 and CDR2 sequences are SGHAT and FQNNGV. V shed 5 bases and J shed 7 bases, with 11 bases lying between them. CDR3 amino acids: CASSEESATQYF. In DNA, the CDR3 is TGTGCCAGCAGCGAGGAGTCGGCGACCCAGTACTTC. Looking up the rest from reference TRBV11-2 and TRBJ2-5 gives the full variable domain: EAGVAQSPRYKIIEKRQSVAFWCNPISGHATLYWYQQILGQGPKLLIQFQNNGVVDDSQLPKDRFSAERLKGVDSTLKIQPAKLEDSAVYLCASSEESATQYFGPGTRLLVL.

Worth noting for this clonotype: The CDR3 end shows no conserved phenylalanine or tryptophan, and so a read error is likely. It is unclear where the CDR3 begins or ends on the DNA, so no DNA is shown, and the CDR3 is as TCRdb lists it. The genes are TRBV6-1 and TRBJ2-3; the table's D call TRBD1 went unverified against the DNA. From its first to its last residue, the CDR3 has 14 amino acids. Germline CDR1 and CDR2: MNHNS and SASEGT. CDR3 protein: CASSEAVPVQYFGP.

This clonotype was detected a few times. This chain uses TRBV12-5 with TRBJ2-3; D is perhaps TRBD1 (5 bases). Germline assignment: CDR1 LGHNT and CDR2 FRNRAP. The CDR3 has 15 amino acids. Trimming pared 0 bases from V and 2 bases from J, leaving 9 bases between. CDR3 sequence: CASGLVTEPTDTQYF. Here the CDR3 DNA reads TGTGCTAGTGGTTTGGTGACAGAACCCACAGATACGCAGTATTTT.

Notes on this clonotype: A junction boundary mismatches the germline segment, possibly from a read error. The rearrangement uses TRBV27 and TRBJ2-4, with D uncertain. CDR1 MNHEY and CDR2 SMNVEV come from the germline V gene (reference sequence). CDR3 length: 16 residues. CDR3 amino acids: CLSSVWRLRATDMQYF. CDR3 coding DNA: TGTCTGAGCAGCGTCTGGCGGCTGCGTGCCACAGACATGCAGTACTTC.

This clonotype ranks as medium-sized (0.01 to 0.1%). The chain couples TRBV27 to TRBJ2-3; 12 nucleotides match TRBD2. This CDR3 is built from 13 residues. Germline CDR1 MNHEY, CDR2 SMNVEV (reference sequence). V lost 7 bases, J lost 5 bases, and 1 base stayed unmatched. Here the CDR3 reads CASKLAGGDTQYF. Written as DNA, the CDR3 is TGTGCCAGCAAACTAGCGGGGGGAGATACGCAGTATTTT.

In its sample, this clonotype was seen a few times. This chain links TRBV6-1 with TRBJ1-3, with 7 bases matching TRBD1. Germline trimming cut 6 bases from V and 3 bases from J; bases unmatched to any gene: 29. The CDR3 totals 22 residues. The V gene's germline CDR1 is MNHNS and CDR2 SASEGT. The CDR3 DNA reads TGTGCCAGCAGCGATTTAGACCGATTTACGACAGGGATAGGGGTCTTTGGAAACACCATATATTTT. Translation: CASSDLDRFTTGIGVFGNTIYF.

This clonotype was recorded many times. This chain links TRBV10-2 with TRBJ2-5; TRBD1 matches 10 bases. In germline, CDR1 is WSHSY, CDR2 SAAADI. This CDR3 has 16 residues. The ends lost 2 bases at V and 7 bases at J; junction bases unmatched: 10. The CDR3 here is CASSEGTGVFDGTQYF. The CDR3 nucleotides are TGCGCCAGCAGTGAGGGGACAGGGGTCTTTGATGGGACCCAGTACTTC.

This clonotype was seen more than once but under ten times. V is TRBV11-1 and J is TRBJ2-2, with 8 bases matching TRBD1. The CDR3 has 14 residues. With V trimmed by 3 bases and J by 6 bases, 3 bases remained unmatched. The germline V gene encodes CDR1 SGHAT and CDR2 FQDESV (reference sequence). The CDR3 bases are TGTGCCAGCAGCTTCAACAGGGGGGCCGGGGAGCTGTTTTTT. Its protein is CASSFNRGAGELFF.

As regards this clonotype: One junction end disagrees with the germline gene, perhaps due to a read error. The chain uses TRBV28 and TRBJ2-2, with D unclear. The CDR3 sequence is 17 residues long. Germline assignment: CDR1 MDHEN and CDR2 SYDVKM. The CDR3 region is CASRARVRESNTEKLYF. CDR3 bases: TGTGCCAGCAGAGCAAGGGTCAGAGAGTCGAACACAGAGAAGCTGTATTTT.

This chain links TRBV11-3 with TRBJ2-1, with D perhaps matching TRBD2 (5 bases). The J call may be wrong; the DNA end is better matched by TRBJ2-5. The CDR3 runs to 14 residues. Germline V gives CDR1 SGHNT, CDR2 YENEEA. This CDR3 is CASSLGRAQETQYF. The DNA of the CDR3 is TGTGCCAGCAGCTTAGGGCGGGCTCAAGAGACCCAGTACTTC.